One sample yielded the 28 T cell receptor beta chains listed below, sequenced in a study of a mutant IDH1 vaccine in newly diagnosed glioma. These receptors lack a known antigen. The time point: week 35, safety follow-up. Alongside topical imiquimod, each dose of vaccine comprised 300 ug of mutant IDH1 20-mer peptide. Clones were read by immunoSEQ multiplex PCR, and TCRdb kept only the in-frame ones, dropping some. The sample contains about 55,000 clones, around four fifths of which appear only once. The material sequenced was PBMCs, taken from a glioma patient whose treatment included an IDH1 peptide vaccine. The receptors originated from a woman aged 18-35 years with glioma.

Here the CDR3 DNA reads TGTGCCAGCAGCCAAGTTGCCGGGTCTGGGGCCAACGTCCTGACTTTC. As protein: CASSQVAGSGANVLTF. The chain employs TRBV4-2 and TRBJ2-6; D gene ambiguous. CDR3 length: 16 residues. The germline gives CDR1 LGHNA, CDR2 YNFKEQ. Trimming took 1 base from V and 1 from J, leaving 8 bases between them.

In its sample, this clone was seen a few times. V and J are TRBV7-8 and TRBJ1-5; TRBD1 agrees at 9 bases. The V gene end was trimmed by 5 bases and the J gene end by 0 bases; junction bases not matched to a gene: 11. The CDR3 sequence is 18 residues long. Germline CDR1 is SGHVS and CDR2 is FQNEAQ. CDR3 bases: TGTGCCAGCAGCATAGGACAGGGGATATCATATAGCAATCAGCCCCAGCATTTT. This codes for CASSIGQGISYSNQPQHF.

The chain links TRBV5-6 to TRBJ2-1; D tentatively reads TRBD1 or TRBD2 (6 bases each). The ends were cut back, 0 bases at V and 3 bases at J, with 16 bases in the middle. The CDR3 runs 17 residues. Per the germline V gene, CDR1 is SGHDT and CDR2 is YYEEEE. The CDR3 sequence: CASSLAARGPSYNEQFF. Here the CDR3 DNA reads TGTGCCAGCAGCTTGGCCGCCCGGGGGCCGAGCTACAATGAGCAGTTCTTC.

The gene calls are TRBV19 and TRBJ1-5; D is undetermined. Germline-derived CDR1 and CDR2 are LNHDA and SQIVND (reference sequence). The length of the CDR3 is 13 residues. Trimming took off 4 bases at V and 9 bases at J, with 13 bases between the two ends. The CDR3 coding sequence is TGTGCCAGTAGTACCCCGGGCCCCAGGCCCCAGCATTTT. This encodes CASSTPGPRPQHF.

The chain employs TRBV9 and TRBJ1-2, with D perhaps matching TRBD1 (5 bases). The CDR3 has 15 amino acids. V was pared by 0 bases and J by 6 bases, with 15 bases between. CDR1 and CDR2 (germline): SGDLS, YYNGEE. The CDR3 loop is CASSVAALTANGYTF. Written as DNA, the CDR3 is TGTGCCAGCAGCGTAGCGGCCTTGACAGCGAATGGCTACACCTTC. Variable domain in full (rest from reference TRBV9 and TRBJ1-2): DSGVTQTPKHLITATGQRVTLRCSPRSGDLSVYWYQQSLDQGLQFLIQYYNGEERAKGNILERFSAQQFPDLHSELNLSSLELGDSALYFCASSVAALTANGYTFGSGTRLTVV.

The chain employs TRBV6-4 and TRBJ2-3; no definite D call. This CDR3 is built from 13 residues. Deletions cut 0 bases from V and 2 bases from J, with 3 bases between. The germline V gene encodes CDR1 MRHNA and CDR2 SNTAGT. The CDR3 loop is CASSDSITDTQYF. The CDR3, as DNA: TGTGCCAGCAGTGACTCGATCACAGATACGCAGTATTTT.

The CDR3 spells CASRGGQGGNSPLHF. The DNA of the CDR3 is TGTGCCAGCAGGGGGGGACAGGGAGGGAATTCACCCCTCCACTTT. This chain joins TRBV6-5 and TRBJ1-6; 9 bases are a match to TRBD1. There are 15 residues in the CDR3. Per germline, CDR1 MNHEY and CDR2 SVGAGI. With V trimmed by 6 bases and J by 7 bases, 7 bases remained unmatched.

This chain links TRBV5-6 with TRBJ2-6, with D possibly being TRBD2 (5 bases). The germline gives CDR1 SGHDT, CDR2 YYEEEE. The CDR3 spans 17 residues. Trimming removed 6 bases from V and 4 bases from J, with 20 bases in between. DNA for the CDR3: TGTGCCAGCACCCAGATCAGAGGGCGGCCCGGGGCCAACGTCCTGACTTTC. Amino acids: CASTQIRGRPGANVLTF.

The V and J genes are TRBV5-8 and TRBJ2-7; D is uncertain. Trimming took off 0 bases at V and 4 bases at J, with 14 bases between the two ends. The CDR3 covers 15 residues. CDR1 and CDR2 from the germline V gene are SGHTS and YDEGEE. CDR3 nucleotide sequence: TGTGCCAGCAGCTTGGCTTGGAACAGAAAGTACGAGCAGTACTTC. Translating it yields CASSLAWNRKYEQYF.

The V call is TRBV29-1, the J call TRBJ1-4, with D possibly being TRBD1 (6 bases). CDR1 and CDR2 from the germline V gene are SQVTM and ANQGSEA. This CDR3 spans 13 amino acids. Trimming shortened V by 3 bases and J by 10 bases, and 15 bases separated the two germline ends. In nucleotides, the CDR3 is TGCAGCGTTGACGCGGGGGCCGGGGGAAAACTGTTTTTT. Residues: CSVDAGAGGKLFF. Supplemented by reference TRBV29-1 and TRBJ1-4, the full variable domain reads SAVISQKPSRDICQRGTSLTIQCQVDSQVTMMFWYRQQPGQSLTLIATANQGSEATYESGFVIDKFPISRPNLTFSTLTVSNMSPEDSSIYLCSVDAGAGGKLFFGSGTQLSVL.

The V call is TRBV11-1, the J call TRBJ2-5; maybe TRBD2 (5 bases). Germline CDR1 is SGHAT and CDR2 is FQDESV (reference sequence). There are 12 residues in the CDR3. The germline V and J ends were trimmed by 6 bases and 5 bases, with 10 bases remaining between them. The CDR3 is CASRPSGETQYF. The CDR3, as DNA: TGTGCCAGCAGACCATCGGGGGAGACCCAGTACTTC. The full variable domain, with the rest looked up from reference TRBV11-1 and TRBJ2-5, is EAEVAQSPRYKITEKSQAVAFWCDPISGHATLYWYRQILGQGPELLVQFQDESVVDDSQLPKDRFSAERLKGVDSTLKIQPAELGDSAMYLCASRPSGETQYFGPGTRLLVL.

This clone was counted once. The gene calls are TRBV9 and TRBJ2-7; D perhaps matches TRBD2 (5 bases). CDR1 and CDR2 from the germline V gene are SGDLS and YYNGEE. CDR3 length equals 13 residues. V was clipped by 4 bases and J by 2 bases, with 10 bases between them. Written as DNA, the CDR3 is TGTGCCAGCAGCCTGGGAGTCGCCTACGAGCAGTACTTC. This codes for CASSLGVAYEQYF.

The chain links TRBV10-3 to TRBJ2-1; a weak D match, TRBD2 (5 bases). CDR1 ENHRY and CDR2 SYGVKD come from the germline V gene. CDR3 length: 11 residues. Trimming left V 6 bases short and J 10 bases short, with 10 bases between. CDR3 sequence reads: CAIRLAGEQFF. CDR3 in DNA: TGTGCCATCAGGCTAGCCGGGGAGCAGTTCTTC.

CDR3 bases: TGCGCCAGCAGCTTGGGACAGGGGGGCTACACCTTC. Encoded protein: CASSLGQGGYTF. This chain uses TRBV5-1 with TRBJ1-2; 8 bases agree with TRBD1. V was pared by 0 bases and J by 8 bases, with 0 bases of the junction left unmatched. The germline gives CDR1 SGHRS, CDR2 YFSETQ. The CDR3 spans 12 residues.

The V gene is TRBV7-9, the J gene TRBJ2-1; no reliable D call. V shed 2 bases and J shed 1 base, with 9 bases lying between them. The CDR3 runs to 15 residues. Germline lookup yields CDR1 SEHNR and CDR2 FQNEAQ (reference sequence). The CDR3 loop reads CASSLSRLSYNEQFF. DNA of the CDR3: TGTGCCAGCAGCTTATCCAGACTGTCCTACAATGAGCAGTTCTTC.

The chain joins TRBV27 to TRBJ1-2; D uncertain. Trimming removed 5 bases at V and 5 bases at J, with 15 bases between. Germline CDR1 MNHEY, CDR2 SMNVEV (reference sequence). CDR3 length: 14 amino acids. CDR3 residues: CASSPGYAGYGYTF. CDR3 nucleotide sequence: TGTGCCAGCAGTCCGGGGTACGCGGGGTATGGCTACACCTTC.

A few counts support this clone. This sequence joins TRBV7-6 and TRBJ1-1; tentative D call: TRBD1 (6 bases). This CDR3 has 14 residues. Trimming took off 0 bases at V and 4 bases at J, with 9 bases between the two ends. Germline CDR1 SGHVS, CDR2 FNYEAQ. The DNA for the CDR3 is TGTGCCAGCAGCTTAGCCAGGGGTAGCACTGAAGCTTTCTTT. This gives the protein CASSLARGSTEAFF.

This clone appeared a few times. The chain uses TRBV7-9 and TRBJ1-5; no reliable D call. CDR1 SEHNR and CDR2 FQNEAQ come from the germline V gene (reference sequence). Deletions cut 3 bases from V and 3 bases from J, with 12 bases between. This CDR3 region has 15 residues. The CDR3 sequence is CASSLGEGINQPQHF. DNA for the CDR3: TGTGCCAGCAGCTTGGGTGAAGGAATCAATCAGCCCCAGCATTTT.

The chain joins TRBV7-9 to TRBJ2-7; no reliable D call. The ends were cut back, 3 bases at V and 2 bases at J, with 5 bases in the middle. The germline V gene encodes CDR1 SEHNR and CDR2 FQNEAQ (reference sequence). This CDR3 comprises 12 residues. The DNA for the CDR3 is TGTGCCAGCAGCTTGAAGACCTACGAGCAGTACTTC. As protein: CASSLKTYEQYF. Variable domain in full (rest from reference TRBV7-9 and TRBJ2-7): DTGVSQNPRHKITKRGQNVTFRCDPISEHNRLYWYRQTLGQGPEFLTYFQNEAQLEKSRLLSDRFSAERPKGSFSTLEIQRTEQGDSAMYLCASSLKTYEQYFGPGTRLTVT.

The V gene is TRBV25-1, the J gene TRBJ1-3; D gene uncertain. CDR1 is MGHDK, CDR2 SYGVNS, per germline. The CDR3 is made up of 16 amino acids. Trimming removed 3 bases from V and 2 bases from J, with 14 bases in between. The CDR3 coding sequence is TGTGCCAGCAGTGATGCCAGAGACCTCACTGGAAACACCATATATTTT. This codes for CASSDARDLTGNTIYF.

This clone was seen just once. The CDR3 protein is CASNHLAGSYNEQFF. The CDR3 coding sequence is TGCGCCAGCAATCACCTAGCGGGGTCTTACAATGAGCAGTTCTTC. The chain carries TRBV10-2 and TRBJ2-1; 9 positions match TRBD2. CDR1 and CDR2 from the germline V gene are WSHSY and SAAADI. The CDR3 contains 15 residues. The V gene end was trimmed by 7 bases and the J gene end by 4 bases; junction bases not matched to a gene: 8.

This clone has only one observation. Sequence at one end of the junction differs from germline and may be a read error. This sequence joins TRBV5-6 and TRBJ2-7; 8 bases line up with TRBD2. The CDR3 totals 14 residues. Germline V gene sequence: CDR1 SGHDT, CDR2 YYEEEE. CDR3 loop: CAGSSSGRSYEQYF. The CDR3 bases are TGTGCCGGCAGCTCGAGCGGGAGAAGCTACGAGCAGTACTTC.

This chain connects TRBV25-1 to TRBJ2-3; D possibly corresponds to TRBD2 (5 bases). V was pared by 5 bases and J by 1 base, with 10 bases between. Looked up from germline, CDR1 is MGHDK and CDR2 is SYGVNS. CDR3 length: 14 residues. The CDR3 nucleotides read TGTGCCAGCAGTCCCCTAGCAGGCACAGATACGCAGTATTTT. Protein product: CASSPLAGTDTQYF.

The CDR3 DNA sequence: TGTGCCAGCAGCTTGCACAGGGGGAACACTGAAGCTTTCTTT. It is translated as CASSLHRGNTEAFF. The chain combines TRBV7-2 with TRBJ1-1, with 7 nucleotides matching TRBD1. Germline CDR1 reads SGHTA; CDR2 reads FQGNSA. This CDR3 has 14 amino acids. The ends lost 3 bases at V and 1 base at J; junction bases unmatched: 2.

By share, this clone counts as medium-sized. This chain joins TRBV19 and TRBJ2-7, with D uncertain. The CDR3 length is 13 residues. The V gene lost 3 bases and the J gene lost 1 base, with 7 bases spanning the gap. The V gene's germline CDR1 is LNHDA and CDR2 SQIVND (reference sequence). CDR3: CASSMARSYEQYF. CDR3 sequence (DNA): TGTGCCAGTAGTATGGCCAGATCCTACGAGCAGTACTTC. Combining the CDR3 with reference TRBV19 and TRBJ2-7 gives the whole variable domain DGGITQSPKYLFRKEGQNVTLSCEQNLNHDAMYWYRQDPGQGLRLIYYSQIVNDFQKGDIAEGYSVSREKKESFPLTVTSAQKNPTAFYLCASSMARSYEQYFGPGTRLTVT.

The chain links TRBV5-1 to TRBJ2-1; 13 nucleotides match TRBD2. The V gene end was trimmed by 3 bases and the J gene end by 10 bases; junction bases not matched to a gene: 7. From germline, CDR1 is SGHRS and CDR2 YFSETQ. This CDR3 spans 15 amino acids. For the CDR3, the DNA is TGCGCCAGCAGCTGGACTAGCGGGGGTCTGGGGGAGCAGTTCTTC. Its protein product is CASSWTSGGLGEQFF.

The chain uses TRBV4-3 and TRBJ1-4, with D unresolved. The germline CDR1 and CDR2 sequences are LGHNA and YSLEER. CDR3 length: 16 residues. V lost 0 bases and J lost 7, with 15 bases in between. CDR3 DNA sequence: TGCGCCAGCAGCCAAGATGGCGGGGAAAAGGGTGAAAAACTGTTTTTT. Translation: CASSQDGGEKGEKLFF.

V and J are TRBV29-1 and TRBJ1-2; TRBD1 might be the D (5 bases). The V gene lost 5 bases and the J gene lost 7 bases, with 44 bases spanning the gap. Looked up from germline, CDR1 is SQVTM and CDR2 is ANQGSEA. This CDR3 has 22 amino acids. The CDR3 DNA reads TGCAGCGTTTCGGACACGGGAGAGCGGCGACTTGGGAACAGGCGGTGGAGGGGTGGCTACACCTTC. Its protein is CSVSDTGERRLGNRRWRGGYTF.